The 24 T cell receptor beta chains given below trace back to one sample, sequenced in a study of blood T cell repertoires in COVID-19. Measured with immunoSEQ multiplex PCR; TCRdb has only the in-frame clones, and not every one. Here the sample spans about 130,000 clones, 85% being singletons. Sequenced sample: peripheral blood. All receptors come from a woman over 75 with acute or convalescent COVID-19.

This clone was picked up a small number of times. The genes are TRBV29-1 and TRBJ1-2; 7 nucleotides align to TRBD1. This CDR3 contains 12 residues. The V gene end was trimmed by 7 bases and the J gene end by 5 bases; junction bases not matched to a gene: 7. Looked up from germline, CDR1 is SQVTM and CDR2 is ANQGSEA. The CDR3 DNA reads as TGCAGCGCCCTTCAGACAGGGTATGGCTACACCTTC. Translated, it gives CSALQTGYGYTF.

This clone appeared a few times. This chain uses TRBV19 with TRBJ1-6; D not certain. The V end lost 7 bases, the J end lost 8 bases, and 12 bases lay between the germline ends. The germline CDR1 and CDR2 sequences are LNHDA and SQIVND (reference sequence). This CDR3 is built from 13 residues. The CDR3, as DNA: TGTGCCAGTAACGTAGAGGTTGATTCACCCCTCCACTTT. Translating gives CASNVEVDSPLHF.

The V gene is TRBV10-1, the J gene TRBJ1-5; 10 bases agree with TRBD1. This CDR3 spans 18 amino acids. Germline CDR1 WNHNN, CDR2 SYGVQD (reference sequence). CDR3 DNA: TGCGTCCACTACTCTCGCCGGGACAGGGGTCGAAGCAATCAGCCCCAGCATTTT. Protein: CVHYSRRDRGRSNQPQHF.

This clone was picked up one time. The CDR3 DNA reads TGTGCCAGCAGCCAAGTCAAAGGGGGAATCACTGAAGCTTTCTTT. Amino acids: CASSQVKGGITEAFF. The chain recombines TRBV3-1 (or the pseudogene TRBV3-2) with TRBJ1-1; perhaps TRBD1 as D (6 bases). CDR1 and CDR2 (germline): LGHDT, YNNKEL (reference sequence). Trimming shortened V by 1 base and J by 4 bases, and 13 bases separated the two germline ends. CDR3 size: 15 residues.

The rearrangement joins TRBV7-2 to TRBJ1-2, with 7 bases fitting TRBD1. Germline CDR1 and CDR2: SGHTA and FQGNSA. The CDR3 runs to 16 residues. V lost 3 bases to trimming and J lost 2 bases; unmatched junction nucleotides: 9. The CDR3 protein is CASSLESGGYNYGYTF. The CDR3 DNA follows: TGTGCCAGCAGCTTGGAATCAGGGGGGTACAACTATGGCTACACCTTC.

V and J are TRBV7-9 and TRBJ2-1, with TRBD2 identical over 8 bases. V lost 5 bases, J lost 4 bases, and 7 bases stayed unmatched. CDR3 size: 15 residues. CDR1 and CDR2 (germline): SEHNR, FQNEAQ (reference sequence). This CDR3 is CASSPGGGPYNEQFF. The DNA of the CDR3 is TGTGCCAGCAGCCCAGGCGGGGGGCCTTACAATGAGCAGTTCTTC.

The V and J genes are TRBV19 and TRBJ2-6; possibly TRBD1 for D (6 bases). Germline-derived CDR1 and CDR2 are LNHDA and SQIVND (reference sequence). Trimming cost V 3 bases and J 0 bases, with 18 bases left between them. There are 19 residues in the CDR3. The CDR3 spells CASSIAGQILPSGANVLTF. In nucleotides, the CDR3 is TGTGCCAGTAGTATCGCCGGACAGATCTTACCCTCTGGGGCCAACGTCCTGACTTTC.

The chain employs TRBV28 and TRBJ1-5; possibly TRBD1 for D (5 bases). This CDR3 is built from 14 residues. Germline-derived CDR1 and CDR2 are MDHEN and SYDVKM. Trimming stripped 7 bases from V and 3 bases from J, with 13 bases between. The CDR3 is CASTRGGTNQPQHF. The CDR3, as DNA: TGTGCCAGCACCCGGGGGGGAACCAATCAGCCCCAGCATTTT.

The J gene is TRBJ2-7, the V gene TRBV5-1, with D perhaps matching TRBD2 (5 bases). Germline values: CDR1 SGHRS, CDR2 YFSETQ. Trimming pared 0 bases from V and 6 bases from J, leaving 16 bases between. CDR3 length: 15 residues. The CDR3 nucleotides are TGCGCCAGCAGCTTGGTCCTGAATTCCCGGGGCGAGCAGTACTTC. Its translation: CASSLVLNSRGEQYF.

This chain joins TRBV9 and TRBJ1-2, with 7 positions matching TRBD1. V lost 3 bases to trimming and J lost 6 bases; unmatched junction nucleotides: 8. Germline assignment: CDR1 SGDLS and CDR2 YYNGEE. The CDR3 is 14 residues long. The CDR3 protein is CASSAHLDRDGYTF. CDR3 DNA sequence: TGTGCCAGCAGCGCTCATTTAGACAGGGATGGCTACACCTTC.

This clone was detected once. The V call is TRBV6-5, the J call TRBJ1-2; 10 nucleotides agree with TRBD1. Germline V gene lookup returns CDR1 MNHEY and CDR2 SVGAGI. J gave up 4 bases and V 0 bases, and 5 bases lay outside the gene matches. This CDR3 has 16 residues. In nucleotides, the CDR3 is TGTGCCAGCAGTTACTCGGGACAGGGGAGCGTCTATGGCTACACCTTC. This translates into CASSYSGQGSVYGYTF.

The DNA of the CDR3 is TGTGCCAGCAGCCTGCGGACAGGGACTGGAAACACCATATATTTT. This sequence encodes CASSLRTGTGNTIYF. The chain recombines TRBV3-1 (or the pseudogene TRBV3-2) with TRBJ1-3, with 8 bases lining up with TRBD1. J lost 2 bases, V lost 4 bases, and 4 bases had no gene match. The CDR3 contains 15 residues. Germline assignment: CDR1 LGHDT and CDR2 YNNKEL (reference sequence).

This clone has more than one count but fewer than ten. The gene calls are TRBV15 and TRBJ2-1; possibly TRBD1 for D (6 bases). CDR3 length equals 16 residues. V lost 0 bases and J lost 0, with 9 bases in between. Germline V lookup: CDR1 LNHNV, CDR2 YYDKDF (reference sequence). The CDR3 nucleotides are TGTGCCACCAGCAGAGAAAGGGGGAGCTCCTACAATGAGCAGTTCTTC. Residues: CATSRERGSSYNEQFF.

This clone turned up a few times. The chain couples TRBV28 to TRBJ1-5; 8 bases fit TRBD1. CDR1 is MDHEN and CDR2 is SYDVKM in the germline V gene. V lost 6 bases, J lost 2 bases, and 6 bases stayed unmatched. The CDR3 is made up of 15 amino acids. CDR3: CASRRLTGGNQPQHF. For the CDR3, the DNA is TGTGCCAGCAGGCGTTTGACAGGGGGCAATCAGCCCCAGCATTTT.

This chain links TRBV2 with TRBJ1-1; D not certain. Germline lookup yields CDR1 SNHLY and CDR2 FYNNEI. V was trimmed by 5 bases and J by 1 base, leaving 11 bases between them. The CDR3 is made up of 14 amino acids. Written as DNA, the CDR3 is TGTGCCAGCAGTAGTCCGGGGTGGAACACTGAAGCTTTCTTT. Encoded protein: CASSSPGWNTEAFF.

This clone showed up just once. The chain carries TRBV4-2 and TRBJ1-1, with 7 bases fitting TRBD1. V shed 2 bases and J 3 bases; nucleotides not matched to a gene: 6. The CDR3 is 15 residues long. Germline V lookup: CDR1 LGHNA, CDR2 YNFKEQ. DNA of the CDR3: TGTGCCAGCAGCCAAAAGGGGGCGTGGGACACTGAAGCTTTCTTT. Protein: CASSQKGAWDTEAFF.

The gene calls are TRBV19 and TRBJ2-1, with 9 bases aligning to TRBD1. The germline CDR1 and CDR2 sequences are LNHDA and SQIVND (reference sequence). Trimming cost V 3 bases and J 5 bases; bases outside gene matches: 8. This CDR3 region has 16 residues. The CDR3 region is CASSMGGQGVDNEQFF. The CDR3 coding sequence is TGTGCCAGTAGTATGGGGGGACAGGGAGTCGACAATGAGCAGTTCTTC.

V gene TRBV5-1 combines with J gene TRBJ2-1, with 9 bases fitting TRBD1. CDR3 length: 14 residues. The ends lost 4 bases at V and 5 bases at J; junction bases unmatched: 4. Germline lookup yields CDR1 SGHRS and CDR2 YFSETQ. CDR3 DNA: TGCGCCAGCAGCATGGGACAGGGCCACAATGAGCAGTTCTTC. Translated, it gives CASSMGQGHNEQFF.

The chain has TRBV27 and TRBJ2-1, with D perhaps TRBD2 (6 bases). Germline CDR1 reads MNHEY; CDR2 reads SMNVEV (reference sequence). The CDR3 has 14 residues. V was trimmed by 3 bases and J by 13 bases, leaving 19 bases between them. The CDR3 DNA is TGTGCCAGCAGTTTCAGCTCCGGGGGTTTCTATCAGTTCTTC. It is translated as CASSFSSGGFYQFF.

This chain connects TRBV12-3 or TRBV12-4 to TRBJ1-6; D gene ambiguous. The V end was cut by 8 bases, the J end by 6 bases, with 11 bases between. The CDR3 spans 13 residues. The DNA for the CDR3 is TGTGCCAGCGCGGCCGGTCCTAATTCACCCCTCCACTTT. Amino acids: CASAAGPNSPLHF.

The V call is TRBV18, the J call TRBJ1-2; D perhaps matches TRBD1 (5 bases). In germline, CDR1 is KGHSH, CDR2 LQKENI. This CDR3 is built from 16 residues. The V gene lost 2 bases and the J gene lost 4 bases, with 17 bases spanning the gap. CDR3 DNA: TGTGCCAGCTCACCAATCCCGGCAGGGAAAACCTATGGCTACACCTTC. This encodes CASSPIPAGKTYGYTF.

The chain is built from TRBV6-1 and TRBJ2-5; 7 bases map to TRBD1. This CDR3 region has 15 residues. CDR1 is MNHNS and CDR2 is SASEGT in the germline V gene. J was trimmed by 5 bases and V by 1 base; bases with no gene match: 7. This CDR3 is CASSEGQGKGETQYF. The CDR3 DNA reads as TGTGCCAGCAGTGAAGGACAGGGCAAGGGTGAGACCCAGTACTTC.

This clone was detected once. The V and J genes are TRBV18 and TRBJ2-1, with TRBD2 matching 9 bases. CDR3 size: 15 residues. Germline trimming cut 0 bases from V and 4 bases from J; bases unmatched to any gene: 1. CDR1 is KGHSH, CDR2 LQKENI, per germline. The CDR3 is CASSPPAGGYNEQFF. The CDR3 DNA sequence: TGTGCCAGCTCACCACCGGCGGGGGGGTACAATGAGCAGTTCTTC.

The chain carries TRBV6-5 and TRBJ2-1; TRBD2 matches at 9 bases. J gave up 0 bases and V 11 bases, and 5 bases lay outside the gene matches. Germline CDR1 MNHEY, CDR2 SVGAGI. The CDR3 runs 14 residues. The CDR3 spells CAAGGRSSYNEQFF. CDR3 DNA: TGTGCCGCGGGGGGGCGAAGCTCCTACAATGAGCAGTTCTTC.